This T cell receptor (beta chain) was identified in a study of cytomegalovirus exposure and HLA in healthy donors. V trimming: 6 bases; J trimming: 5 bases; junction bases outside the gene matches: 4. The CDR3 is 14 residues long. Germline V lookup: CDR1 SNHLY, CDR2 FYNNEI. With 60 Vbeta and 13 Jbeta primers, the PCR was carried out. Only in-frame clones appear in the TCRdb table, and some are missing; sequencing was by immunoSEQ multiplex PCR. The sample contains approximately 180,000 clones, roughly 85% of which appear only once. Only one count was recorded for this clone. The origin of this receptor is a middle-aged man in good health and CMV-seropositive. Sequencing input: PBMCs. This rearrangement joins TRBV2 to TRBJ2-5, with 12 bases lining up with TRBD1. The CDR3 nucleotides read TGTGCCAGCAGGGGGACAGGGGGCGTCGAGACCCAGTACTTC. Translating it yields CASRGTGGVETQYF.